This TCR beta chain came from a study of shared clonotypes between healthy human individuals. Whole-study findings and limits: Large depth notwithstanding, sorted-subset sequencing proved incomplete by rarefaction.

Note on this clone: The target antigen is unknown.

The length of the CDR3 is 14 residues. The J segment lost 4 bases and the V segment lost 3 bases, leaving 3 bases of the junction unmatched. CDR1 is SGHAT and CDR2 is FQNNGV in the germline V gene. The naive CD8 subset, CD45RO-negative cells positively selected for CCR7, excluded terminally differentiated effector memory CD45RA+ cells. Genomic DNA of every subset was divided equally among multiple immunoSEQ plates. DNA at approximately 200 ng, roughly 27,000 T cell genomes, went into sorted-subset replicate PCRs. The data were produced by immunoSEQ multiplex PCR, yet TCRdb's version contains in-frame clones alone and is incomplete. The data contain around 1.9 million clones, 93% of them singletons.

The sequence was obtained from a man aged 18 to 29 in good health. Some clones in this sample may be carry-over from other donors' samples. Sequencing input: naive CD8+ T cells from PBMCs. This rearrangement joins TRBV11-2 to TRBJ2-1, with 7 positions matching TRBD2. This chain's CDR3 is CASSFGRGYNEQFF. In DNA form, the CDR3 reads TGTGCCAGCAGCTTTGGGCGGGGGTACAATGAGCAGTTCTTC.